Shown below are 12 T cell receptor beta chains from a single sample sequenced in a study of blood T cell repertoires in COVID-19. Sequenced by immunoSEQ multiplex PCR; TCRdb stores in-frame clones only, minus some. The sample includes 250,000 to 300,000 clones, 88% of them seen just once. Sequencing input: peripheral blood. The receptors here all came from a woman aged 25 to 39 with COVID-19, enrolled during active disease.

The CDR3 bases are TGCGCCAGCAGCTTGAGTGGGACAGCATCTAACTATGGCTACACCTTC. Residues: CASSLSGTASNYGYTF. This chain links TRBV5-1 with TRBJ1-2; 7 bases align to TRBD1. There are 16 residues in the CDR3. V lost 1 base to trimming and J lost 0 bases; unmatched junction nucleotides: 6. CDR1 is SGHRS, CDR2 YFSETQ, per germline.

This clone was picked up one time. The chain uses TRBV12-3 or TRBV12-4 and TRBJ2-7; 12 nucleotides line up with TRBD2. The V segment lost 4 bases and the J segment 6 bases; nucleotides outside the gene matches: 1. CDR3 length: 13 residues. The CDR3 DNA follows: TGTGCCAGCAGTTCTAGCGGGAGGGCCGAGCAGTACTTC. Protein product: CASSSSGRAEQYF.

V gene TRBV28 combines with J gene TRBJ2-5; TRBD1 is a possible D gene (6 bases). Looked up from germline, CDR1 is MDHEN and CDR2 is SYDVKM. This CDR3 contains 16 residues. Trimming cost V 2 bases and J 1 base, with 14 bases left between them. DNA for the CDR3: TGTGCCAGCAGTTTAGGTCGAGGGGGAGTCCAAGAGACCCAGTACTTC. Translation: CASSLGRGGVQETQYF.

V usage is TRBV28 and J usage is TRBJ2-1, with 7 bases fitting TRBD2. V shed 4 bases, J shed 1 base, and the junction held 10 bases outside the gene matches. The CDR3 is 17 residues long. Germline CDR1 MDHEN, CDR2 SYDVKM. The CDR3 loop reads CASSSLGLGGSYNEQFF. The DNA of the CDR3 is TGTGCCAGCAGTTCCTTAGGACTAGGCGGGTCCTACAATGAGCAGTTCTTC.

In its sample, this clone was seen once. The J gene is TRBJ1-5, the V gene TRBV4-1; D remains ambiguous. The CDR3 extends over 16 amino acids. Trimming took 0 bases from V and 0 from J, leaving 9 bases between them. Germline V gene data show CDR1 as MGHRA and CDR2 as YSYEKL. The CDR3 sequence is CASSQDQRYSNQPQHF. The CDR3 nucleotides are TGCGCCAGCAGCCAAGACCAGCGGTATAGCAATCAGCCCCAGCATTTT.

The chain couples TRBV5-4 to TRBJ2-7; 7 nucleotides agree with TRBD2. The CDR3 consists of 15 residues. Germline assignment: CDR1 SGHNT and CDR2 YYREEE (reference sequence). V lost 4 bases, J lost 2 bases, and 9 bases stayed unmatched. As DNA, the CDR3 is TGTGCCAGCAGCGATGCCGGAGCGGGGCCCTACGAGCAGTACTTC. This codes for CASSDAGAGPYEQYF.

The rearrangement links TRBV6-5 to TRBJ1-3; D is unclear. The CDR3 runs 15 residues. V lost 2 bases and J lost 4, with 12 bases in between. The germline V gene has CDR1 MNHEY and CDR2 SVGAGI. CDR3: CASSYDGLGGNTIYF. CDR3 in DNA: TGTGCCAGCAGTTACGACGGTCTAGGCGGAAACACCATATATTTT.

There are a few counts of this clone. The rearrangement links TRBV5-4 to TRBJ1-2, with D possibly TRBD1 on 6 matching bases. With 1 base removed from V and 8 bases from J, the gap between germline ends came to 12 bases. The CDR3 length is 13 residues. Germline CDR1 and CDR2: SGHNT and YYREEE (reference sequence). The CDR3 is CASSLRAGEGYTF. The DNA for the CDR3 is TGTGCCAGCAGCTTGCGGGCAGGGGAAGGCTACACCTTC. The full variable domain, with the rest looked up from reference TRBV5-4 and TRBJ1-2, is ETGVTQSPTHLIKTRGQQVTLRCSSQSGHNTVSWYQQALGQGPQFIFQYYREEENGRGNFPPRFSGLQFPNYSSELNVNALELDDSALYLCASSLRAGEGYTFGSGTRLTVV.

This chain joins TRBV12-3 or TRBV12-4 and TRBJ2-7, with a weak D call TRBD1 (6 bases). The V end lost 4 bases, the J end lost 3 bases, and 10 bases lay between the germline ends. This CDR3 region has 13 residues. CDR3: CASSSLTGYEQYF. As DNA, the CDR3 is TGTGCCAGCAGTTCGTTGACAGGCTACGAGCAGTACTTC.

This clone occurred once. The chain uses TRBV6-1 and TRBJ1-3; D is unresolved. Trimming removed 2 bases from V and 0 bases from J, with 23 bases in between. The CDR3 runs 20 residues. Germline V gives CDR1 MNHNS, CDR2 SASEGT. The chain's CDR3 is CASSERARHPHFSSGNTIYF. The CDR3 DNA reads TGTGCCAGCAGTGAAAGAGCGCGGCACCCACACTTCAGCTCTGGAAACACCATATATTTT.

This sequence joins TRBV6-5 and TRBJ2-7; 10 bases map to TRBD1. After removal of 6 bases from V and 5 bases from J, the junction contained 7 bases not matched to a gene. Germline CDR1 MNHEY, CDR2 SVGAGI. This CDR3 has 14 amino acids. The CDR3 region is CASSPGTGVNEQYF. For the CDR3, the DNA is TGTGCCAGCAGCCCCGGGACAGGGGTCAACGAGCAGTACTTC.

The chain has TRBV24-1 and TRBJ2-3; a weak D match, TRBD2 (6 bases). The CDR3 is 15 amino acids. The germline V and J ends were trimmed by 8 bases and 6 bases, with 20 bases remaining between them. Germline V gene lookup returns CDR1 KGHDR and CDR2 SFDVKD. The CDR3 nucleotides are TGTGCCACCAAAGCTTCTAGCGTCCGCGGGGATACGCAGTATTTT. This translates into CATKASSVRGDTQYF.